This T cell receptor beta chain stems from a study of lymphopenia after photon versus proton radiotherapy (dated by TCRdb to the late 2010s). Concerning the study at large: The study compared the immunological effects of photon versus proton radiation therapy in patients with gastrointestinal tumors who developed high-grade lymphopenia. The cohort included 20 or so patients with gastrointestinal tumors who developed lymphopenia after receiving either photon or proton therapy. The goal of the study was to describe how the two radiation modalities differ in their effects on the immune system. The paper as a whole reports these results and caveats: Once the lymphocyte count had reached its nadir, the repertoires of photon-treated patients showed oligoclonal expansion, particularly of CD8+ Temra cells, and this expansion drove the decline in diversity. Across the cohort, a larger post-nadir drop in TCR diversity was inversely correlated with overall survival time among patients who died. The survival association was examined only in patients who died, and the authors described better survival with proton therapy as a possibility, not as a demonstrated result. During treatment, patients who received proton therapy stayed relatively stable, whereas patients who received photon therapy lost naive T cells and TCR diversity and gained effector/memory populations.

V sheds 2 bases and J sheds 4 bases, leaving 11 bases between their ends. Sequences MDHEN (CDR1) and SYDVKM (CDR2) are obtained from the germline V gene. The CDR3 goes from the cysteine to the phenylalanine over 14 residues. The only DNA kept is the CDR3, 42 bases in frame from the first base. Libraries were constructed by the immunoSEQ multiplex PCR assay. T cell repertoires were profiled with deep sequencing of rearranged TCR beta loci together with multiparametric flow cytometry. TCRdb re-hosts the immuneACCESS table, in-frame sequences only. Its copies lack some clones; in the studies checked, an unresolved V gene accounts for under half of them, and the cause for the rest is not known. The sample profile shows under 75,000 clones; around 92% of them were found once. Clones ranked in the top ten supply 2% to 2.5% of the sample. Notes on this clone: Its cognate antigen has yet to be identified. No much larger clonotype is one base removed from it; base qualities were not supplied.

The source was peripheral blood, collected from a patient treated with photon-based radiotherapy. The source is a woman aged 40 to 50 with cholangiocarcinoma. The V and J segments used are TRBV28 and TRBJ1-2, with a tentative D gene TRBD1 over 6 matching bases. The nucleotide sequence reads TGTGCCAGCAGTTTAGTCGGACAGCGCTATGGCTACACCTTC. This encodes CASSLVGQRYGYTF.